The text below deals with one T cell receptor beta chain. As yet, its antigen is unknown. Unique molecular identifiers were present on the cDNA, which also gained a universal primer site by template switching. TCRdb reprocessed the 5' RACE reads with MiXCR, giving one entry per CDR3 protein. The data hold around 1.7 million distinct CDR3 sequences, with around a third observed a single time. This entry is derived from a study of identical twins. Regarding the study as a whole: Insertions were reduced in abundant cord blood beta clonotypes but not in memory repertoires.

Healthy Caucasians, and only they, were the donors. V gave up 1 base and J gave up 4 bases, with 15 bases separating them. Germline lookup yields CDR1 SGHRS and CDR2 YFSETQ. CDR3 size: 16 residues. The sequence was collected from a newborn girl in good health. Material for sequencing was cord blood. This chain connects TRBV5-1 to TRBJ2-1; D is unclear. The CDR3 nucleotides read TGCGCCAGCAGCTTGAATCCAGCCGATGGGTACAATGAGCAGTTCTTC. It translates to CASSLNPADGYNEQFF.